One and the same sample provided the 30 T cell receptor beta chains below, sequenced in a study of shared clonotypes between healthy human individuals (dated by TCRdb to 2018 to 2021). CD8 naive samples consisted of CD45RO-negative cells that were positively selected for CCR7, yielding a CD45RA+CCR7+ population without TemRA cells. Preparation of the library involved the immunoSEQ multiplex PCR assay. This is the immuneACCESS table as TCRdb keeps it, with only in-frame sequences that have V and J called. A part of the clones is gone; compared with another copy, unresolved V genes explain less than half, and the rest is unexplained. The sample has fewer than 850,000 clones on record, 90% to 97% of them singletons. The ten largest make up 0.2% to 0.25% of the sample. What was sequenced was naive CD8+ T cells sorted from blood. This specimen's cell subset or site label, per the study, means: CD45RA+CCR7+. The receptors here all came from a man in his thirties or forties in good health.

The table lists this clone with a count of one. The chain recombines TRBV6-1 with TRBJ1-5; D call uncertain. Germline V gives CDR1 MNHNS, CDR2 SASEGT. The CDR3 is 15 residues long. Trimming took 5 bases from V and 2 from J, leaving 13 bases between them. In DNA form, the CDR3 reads TGTGCCAGCAGTCACTGGGAGGACCGCAATCAGCCCCAGCATTTT. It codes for CASSHWEDRNQPQHF.

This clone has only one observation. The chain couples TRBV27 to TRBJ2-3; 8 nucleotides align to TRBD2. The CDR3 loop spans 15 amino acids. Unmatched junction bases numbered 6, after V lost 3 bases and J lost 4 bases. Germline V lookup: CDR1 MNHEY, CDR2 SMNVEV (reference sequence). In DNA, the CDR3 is TGTGCCAGCAGTTTTCAAGCGGGAGTCCCAGATACGCAGTATTTT. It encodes CASSFQAGVPDTQYF.

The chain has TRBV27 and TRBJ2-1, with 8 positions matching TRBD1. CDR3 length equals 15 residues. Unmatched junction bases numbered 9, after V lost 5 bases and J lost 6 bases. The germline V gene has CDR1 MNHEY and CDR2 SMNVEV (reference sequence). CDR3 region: CASSPIGQGSNEQFF. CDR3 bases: TGTGCCAGCAGTCCGATCGGACAGGGTTCCAATGAGCAGTTCTTC.

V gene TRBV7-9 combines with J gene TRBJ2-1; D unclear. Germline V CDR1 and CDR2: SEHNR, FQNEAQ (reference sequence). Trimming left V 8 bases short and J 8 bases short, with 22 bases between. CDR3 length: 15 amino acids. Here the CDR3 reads CASHVGPSSSHEQFF. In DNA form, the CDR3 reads TGTGCCAGCCACGTCGGCCCCTCATCTTCCCATGAGCAGTTCTTC.

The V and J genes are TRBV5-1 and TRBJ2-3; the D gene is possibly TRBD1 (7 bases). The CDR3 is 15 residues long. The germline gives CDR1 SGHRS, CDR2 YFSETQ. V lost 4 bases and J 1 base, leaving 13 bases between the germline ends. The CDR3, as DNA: TGCGCCAGCAGCCCGACAGGGACTCGCACAGATACGCAGTATTTT. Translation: CASSPTGTRTDTQYF.

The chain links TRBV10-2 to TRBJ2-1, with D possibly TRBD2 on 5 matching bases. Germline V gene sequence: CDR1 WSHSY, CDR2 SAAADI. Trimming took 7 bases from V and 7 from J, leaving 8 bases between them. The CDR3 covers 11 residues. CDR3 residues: CASTEGNEQFF. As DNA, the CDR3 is TGCGCCAGCACAGAGGGAAATGAGCAGTTCTTC.

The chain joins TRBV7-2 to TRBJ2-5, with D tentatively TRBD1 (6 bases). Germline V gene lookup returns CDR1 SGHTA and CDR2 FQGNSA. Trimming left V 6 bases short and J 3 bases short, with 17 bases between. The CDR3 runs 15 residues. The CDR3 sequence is CASRITRTAKETQYF. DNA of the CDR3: TGTGCCAGCAGGATAACTAGGACAGCCAAAGAGACCCAGTACTTC.

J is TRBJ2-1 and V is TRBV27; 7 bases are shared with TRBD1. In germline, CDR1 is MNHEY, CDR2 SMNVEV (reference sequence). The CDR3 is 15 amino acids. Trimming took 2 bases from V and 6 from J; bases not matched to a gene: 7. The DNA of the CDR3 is TGTGCCAGCAGTTTAGAGGGGGCTATGGTCAATGAGCAGTTCTTC. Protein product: CASSLEGAMVNEQFF.

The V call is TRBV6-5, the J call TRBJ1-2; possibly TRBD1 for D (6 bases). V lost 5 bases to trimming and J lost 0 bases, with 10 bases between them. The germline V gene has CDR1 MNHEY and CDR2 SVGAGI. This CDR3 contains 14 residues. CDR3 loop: CASSPGQSNYGYTF. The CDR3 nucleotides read TGTGCCAGCAGTCCTGGACAGTCTAACTATGGCTACACCTTC.

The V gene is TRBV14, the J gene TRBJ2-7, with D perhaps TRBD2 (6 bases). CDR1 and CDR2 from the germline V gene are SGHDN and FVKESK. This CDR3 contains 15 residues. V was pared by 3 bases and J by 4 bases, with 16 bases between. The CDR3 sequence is CASSQGTFPSYEQYF. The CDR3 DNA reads TGTGCCAGCAGCCAGGGGACTTTTCCCTCTTACGAGCAGTACTTC.

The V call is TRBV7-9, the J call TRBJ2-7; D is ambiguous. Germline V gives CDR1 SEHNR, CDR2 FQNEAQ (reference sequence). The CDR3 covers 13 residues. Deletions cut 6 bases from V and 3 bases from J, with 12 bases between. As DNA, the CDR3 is TGTGCCAGCAGTCCGATTTCCAACTACGAGCAGTACTTC. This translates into CASSPISNYEQYF.

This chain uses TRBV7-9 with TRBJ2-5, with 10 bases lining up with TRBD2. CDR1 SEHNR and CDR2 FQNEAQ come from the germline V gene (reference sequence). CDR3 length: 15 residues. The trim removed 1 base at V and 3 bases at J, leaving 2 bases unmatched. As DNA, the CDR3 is TGTGCCAGCAGCTTAGTTCTAGCGGGGGAAGAGACCCAGTACTTC. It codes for CASSLVLAGEETQYF.

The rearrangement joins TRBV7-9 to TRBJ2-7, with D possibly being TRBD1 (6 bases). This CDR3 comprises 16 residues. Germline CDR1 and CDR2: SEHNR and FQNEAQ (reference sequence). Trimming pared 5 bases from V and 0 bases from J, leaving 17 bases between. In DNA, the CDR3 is TGTGCCAGCAGCCCCCCTACAGGGCACTCCTCCTACGAGCAGTACTTC. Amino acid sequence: CASSPPTGHSSYEQYF.

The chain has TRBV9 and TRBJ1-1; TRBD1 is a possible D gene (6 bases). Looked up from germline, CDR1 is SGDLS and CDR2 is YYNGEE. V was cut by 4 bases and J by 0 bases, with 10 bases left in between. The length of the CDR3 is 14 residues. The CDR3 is CASSPQGLNTEAFF. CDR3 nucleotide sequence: TGTGCCAGCAGCCCACAGGGTTTGAACACTGAAGCTTTCTTT.

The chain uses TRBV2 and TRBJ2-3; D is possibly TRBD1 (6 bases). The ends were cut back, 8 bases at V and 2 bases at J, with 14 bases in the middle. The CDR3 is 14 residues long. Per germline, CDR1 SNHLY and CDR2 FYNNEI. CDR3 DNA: TGTGCCAGCCCAGGGACACTACTCACAGATACGCAGTATTTT. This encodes CASPGTLLTDTQYF.

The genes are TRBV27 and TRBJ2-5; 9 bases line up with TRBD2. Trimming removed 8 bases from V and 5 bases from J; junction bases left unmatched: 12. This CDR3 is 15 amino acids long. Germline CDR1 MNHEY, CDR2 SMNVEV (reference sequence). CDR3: CASWNLGSGSETQYF. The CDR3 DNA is TGTGCCAGCTGGAACCTGGGTAGCGGGAGTGAGACCCAGTACTTC.

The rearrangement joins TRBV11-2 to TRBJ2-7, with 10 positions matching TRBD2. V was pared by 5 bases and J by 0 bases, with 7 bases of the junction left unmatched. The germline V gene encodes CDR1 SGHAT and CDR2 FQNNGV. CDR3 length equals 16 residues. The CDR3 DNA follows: TGTGCCAGCAGCCCAGGGACTAGCGACACCTCCTACGAGCAGTACTTC. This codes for CASSPGTSDTSYEQYF.

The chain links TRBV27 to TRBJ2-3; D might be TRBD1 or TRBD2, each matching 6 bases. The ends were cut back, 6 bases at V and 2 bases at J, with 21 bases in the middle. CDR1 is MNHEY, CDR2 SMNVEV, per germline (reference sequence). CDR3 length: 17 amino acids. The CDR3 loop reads CASRRNAEGQHTDTQYF. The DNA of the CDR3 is TGTGCCAGCAGGCGTAATGCGGAGGGACAACACACAGATACGCAGTATTTT.

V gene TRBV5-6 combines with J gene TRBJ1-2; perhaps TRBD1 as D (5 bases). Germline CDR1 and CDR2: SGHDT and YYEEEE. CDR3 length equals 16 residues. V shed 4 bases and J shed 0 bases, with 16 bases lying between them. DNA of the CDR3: TGTGCCAGCAGCCGGAGGGAGCAGGGACCTAACTATGGCTACACCTTC. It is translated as CASSRREQGPNYGYTF.

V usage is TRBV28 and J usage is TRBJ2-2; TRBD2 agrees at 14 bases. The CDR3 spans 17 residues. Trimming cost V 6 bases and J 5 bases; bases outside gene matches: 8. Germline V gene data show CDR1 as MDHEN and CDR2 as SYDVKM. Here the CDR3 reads CASRTPGLAGVTGELFF. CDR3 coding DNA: TGTGCCAGCAGGACACCGGGACTAGCGGGAGTTACCGGGGAGCTGTTTTTT.

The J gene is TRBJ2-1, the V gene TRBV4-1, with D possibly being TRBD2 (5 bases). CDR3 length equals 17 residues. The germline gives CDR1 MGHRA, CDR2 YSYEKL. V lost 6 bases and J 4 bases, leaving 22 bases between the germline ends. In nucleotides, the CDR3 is TGCGCCAGCAGTCAACAATTAGTCGGGGTTTCTTACAATGAGCAGTTCTTC. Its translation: CASSQQLVGVSYNEQFF.

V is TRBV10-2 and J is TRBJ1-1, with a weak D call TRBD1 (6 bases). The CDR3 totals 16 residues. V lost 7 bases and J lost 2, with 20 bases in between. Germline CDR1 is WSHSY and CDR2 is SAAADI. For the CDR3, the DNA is TGCGCCAGCACAGAGGCAGGAGTAGGGGGAAACACTGAAGCTTTCTTT. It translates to CASTEAGVGGNTEAFF.

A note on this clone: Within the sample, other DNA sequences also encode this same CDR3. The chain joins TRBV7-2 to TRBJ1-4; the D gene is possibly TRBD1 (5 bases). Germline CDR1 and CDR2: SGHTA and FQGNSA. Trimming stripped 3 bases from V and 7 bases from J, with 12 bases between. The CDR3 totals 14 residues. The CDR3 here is CASSLGVGGEKLFF. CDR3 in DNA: TGTGCCAGCAGCTTGGGGGTTGGGGGTGAAAAACTGTTTTTT.

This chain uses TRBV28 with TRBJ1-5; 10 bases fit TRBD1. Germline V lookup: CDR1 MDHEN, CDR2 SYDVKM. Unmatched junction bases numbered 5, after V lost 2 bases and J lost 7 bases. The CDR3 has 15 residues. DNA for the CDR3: TGTGCCAGCAGTTTAAGACAGGGGGCGGTGCAGCCCCAGCATTTT. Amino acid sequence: CASSLRQGAVQPQHF.

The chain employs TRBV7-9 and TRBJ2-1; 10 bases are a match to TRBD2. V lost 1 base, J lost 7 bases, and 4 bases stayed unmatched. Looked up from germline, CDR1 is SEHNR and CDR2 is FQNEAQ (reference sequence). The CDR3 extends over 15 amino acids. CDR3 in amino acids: CASSLEGTSENEQFF. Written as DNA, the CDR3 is TGTGCCAGCAGCTTAGAAGGGACTAGCGAAAATGAGCAGTTCTTC.

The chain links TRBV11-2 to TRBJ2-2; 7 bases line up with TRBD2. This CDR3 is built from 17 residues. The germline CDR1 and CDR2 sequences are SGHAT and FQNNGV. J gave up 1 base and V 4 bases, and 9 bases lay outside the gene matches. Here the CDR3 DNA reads TGTGCCAGCAGCTCAGAAGGGGCGGGAGAGAACACCGGGGAGCTGTTTTTT. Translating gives CASSSEGAGENTGELFF.

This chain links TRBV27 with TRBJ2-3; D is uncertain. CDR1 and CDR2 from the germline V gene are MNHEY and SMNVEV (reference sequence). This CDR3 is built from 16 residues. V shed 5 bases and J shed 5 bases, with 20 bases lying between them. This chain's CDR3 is CASSPRILRIGDTQYF. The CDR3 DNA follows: TGTGCCAGCAGTCCCCGGATCCTTAGAATAGGAGATACGCAGTATTTT.

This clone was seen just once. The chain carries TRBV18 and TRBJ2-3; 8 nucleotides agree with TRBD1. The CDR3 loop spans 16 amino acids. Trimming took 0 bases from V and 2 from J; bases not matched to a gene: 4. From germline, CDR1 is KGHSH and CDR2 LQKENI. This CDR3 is CASSPPEGQDTDTQYF. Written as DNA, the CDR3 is TGTGCCAGCTCACCACCGGAGGGACAGGACACAGATACGCAGTATTTT.

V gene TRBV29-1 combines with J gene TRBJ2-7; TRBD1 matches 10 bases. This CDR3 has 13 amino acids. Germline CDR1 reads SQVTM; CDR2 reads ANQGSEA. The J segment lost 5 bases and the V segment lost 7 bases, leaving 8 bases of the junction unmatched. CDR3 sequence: CSATDRGRDEQYF. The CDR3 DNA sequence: TGCAGCGCAACCGACAGGGGGCGAGACGAGCAGTACTTC.

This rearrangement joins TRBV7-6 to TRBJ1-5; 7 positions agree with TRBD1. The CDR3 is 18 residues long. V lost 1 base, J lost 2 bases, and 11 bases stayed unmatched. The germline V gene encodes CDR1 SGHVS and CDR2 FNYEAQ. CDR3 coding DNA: TGTGCCAGCAGCTTAGTCCCCACAGGGGCGGATGGCAATCAGCCCCAGCATTTT. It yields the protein CASSLVPTGADGNQPQHF.